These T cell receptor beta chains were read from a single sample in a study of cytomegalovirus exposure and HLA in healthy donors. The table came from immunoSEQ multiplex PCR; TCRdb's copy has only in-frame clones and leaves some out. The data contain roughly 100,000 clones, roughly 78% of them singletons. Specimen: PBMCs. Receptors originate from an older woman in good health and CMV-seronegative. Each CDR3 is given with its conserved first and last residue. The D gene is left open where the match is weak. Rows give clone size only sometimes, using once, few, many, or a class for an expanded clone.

cdr3_nt: TGTGCCAGCAGCTTAGCGGGAGGGCCGGTAAACATTCAGTACTTC
cdr3_aa: CASSLAGGPVNIQYF
cdr3_length: 15
clone_size: NA
v_call: TRBV5-4
j_call: TRBJ2-4
d_call: TRBD2

cdr3_nt: TGTGCCAGCTCACCAGCGTTAGGAAGGGGAGGTGAAAAACTGTTTTTT
cdr3_aa: CASSPALGRGGEKLFF
cdr3_length: 16
clone_size: NA
v_call: TRBV18
j_call: TRBJ1-4
d_call: NA

cdr3_nt: TGTGCCAGCAGCAAACGGACTAGCGGGAGGGCCACGCAAGAGACCCAGTACTTC
cdr3_aa: CASSKRTSGRATQETQYF
cdr3_length: 18
clone_size: NA
v_call: TRBV7-9
j_call: TRBJ2-5
d_call: TRBD2

cdr3_nt: TGTGCCAGCAACTTGGCCGCGGGGGCTGGGGCCAACGTCCTGACTTTC
cdr3_aa: CASNLAAGAGANVLTF
cdr3_length: 16
clone_size: NA
v_call: TRBV5-6
j_call: TRBJ2-6
d_call: TRBD2

cdr3_nt: TGTGCCAGCAGTGAGAGGAACACTGAAGCTTTCTTT
cdr3_aa: CASSERNTEAFF
cdr3_length: 12
clone_size: NA
v_call: TRBV6-6
j_call: TRBJ1-1
d_call: NA

cdr3_nt: TGTGCCAGCAGCCTAAACCAAGAGACCCAGTACTTC
cdr3_aa: CASSLNQETQYF
cdr3_length: 12
clone_size: NA
v_call: TRBV6-5
j_call: TRBJ2-5
d_call: NA

cdr3_nt: TGTGCCAGCAGTCGCGGGACTAGCGGCTACGAGCAGTACTTC
cdr3_aa: CASSRGTSGYEQYF
cdr3_length: 14
clone_size: NA
v_call: TRBV6-5
j_call: TRBJ2-7
d_call: TRBD2

cdr3_nt: TGTGCCAGCAGCTTTTTAGCGGAGCAGTACTTC
cdr3_aa: CASSFLAEQYF
cdr3_length: 11
clone_size: NA
v_call: TRBV7-2
j_call: TRBJ2-7
d_call: NA

cdr3_nt: TGCGCCAGCAGCCTCCGACAGGGGCAGAACACTGAAGCTTTCTTT
cdr3_aa: CASSLRQGQNTEAFF
cdr3_length: 15
clone_size: NA
v_call: TRBV5-1
j_call: TRBJ1-1
d_call: TRBD1

cdr3_nt: TGTGCCAGCAGCTCGGACAGCTCTGGGGCCAACGTCCTGACTTTC
cdr3_aa: CASSSDSSGANVLTF
cdr3_length: 15
clone_size: NA
v_call: TRBV7-9
j_call: TRBJ2-6
d_call: NA

cdr3_nt: TGTGCCAGCAGCCAAAATGCATTGTCGACAGGGGGAACCTACGAGCAGTACTTC
cdr3_aa: CASSQNALSTGGTYEQYF
cdr3_length: 18
clone_size: NA
v_call: TRBV4-2
j_call: TRBJ2-7
d_call: TRBD1

cdr3_nt: TGCGCCAGCAGCCAGGATTATACTTCCAGGAATGAAAAACTGTTTTTT
cdr3_aa: CASSQDYTSRNEKLFF
cdr3_length: 16
clone_size: NA
v_call: TRBV4-3
j_call: TRBJ1-4
d_call: NA

cdr3_nt: TGTGCCAGTATAGGACTAGCGGAGGGCACAGATACGCAGTATTTT
cdr3_aa: CASIGLAEGTDTQYF
cdr3_length: 15
clone_size: NA
v_call: TRBV19
j_call: TRBJ2-3
d_call: TRBD2

cdr3_nt: TGTGCCAGCAGCTCTCCTCGGGAGGGAGATACGCAGTATTTT
cdr3_aa: CASSSPREGDTQYF
cdr3_length: 14
clone_size: few
v_call: TRBV7-9
j_call: TRBJ2-3
d_call: TRBD2

cdr3_nt: TGTGCCAGCAGACCCGACACCACCGGGGAGCTGTTTTTT
cdr3_aa: CASRPDTTGELFF
cdr3_length: 13
clone_size: few
v_call: TRBV6-5
j_call: TRBJ2-2
d_call: NA

cdr3_nt: TGTGCCAGCAGTCGCGGGACGGATACGCAGTATTTT
cdr3_aa: CASSRGTDTQYF
cdr3_length: 12
clone_size: NA
v_call: TRBV2
j_call: TRBJ2-3
d_call: NA

cdr3_nt: TGCAGTGCGAACCGGGACAGTGGCTACACCTTC
cdr3_aa: CSANRDSGYTF
cdr3_length: 11
clone_size: once
v_call: TRBV20-1
j_call: TRBJ1-2
d_call: TRBD1

cdr3_nt: TGTGCCAGCAGTTCGCAGGCAGGGGGCGTCCAGCCCCAGCATTTT
cdr3_aa: CASSSQAGGVQPQHF
cdr3_length: 15
clone_size: few
v_call: TRBV6-6
j_call: TRBJ1-5
d_call: TRBD1

cdr3_nt: TGTGCCAGCTCACTCGGGACAGGGAGAGACACCATATATTTT
cdr3_aa: CASSLGTGRDTIYF
cdr3_length: 14
clone_size: NA
v_call: TRBV18
j_call: TRBJ1-3
d_call: TRBD1

cdr3_nt: TGTGCCAGCAGCTTTAGCCAGCTGAACTATGGCTACACCTTC
cdr3_aa: CASSFSQLNYGYTF
cdr3_length: 14
clone_size: NA
v_call: TRBV5-6
j_call: TRBJ1-2
d_call: NA

cdr3_nt: TGTGCCAGCAGCAAATCCCCTAGCGGGGGGGCCCAGCAAGAGACCCAGTACTTC
cdr3_aa: CASSKSPSGGAQQETQYF
cdr3_length: 18
clone_size: NA
v_call: TRBV21-1
j_call: TRBJ2-5
d_call: NA

cdr3_nt: TGTGCCAGCAGTGAGGTCGGTTCTAACTATGGCTACACCTTC
cdr3_aa: CASSEVGSNYGYTF
cdr3_length: 14
clone_size: NA
v_call: TRBV2
j_call: TRBJ1-2
d_call: NA

cdr3_nt: TGCGCCAGCAGCCAAGGGGACAGGGAGCTATCTGAAAAACTGTTTTTT
cdr3_aa: CASSQGDRELSEKLFF
cdr3_length: 16
clone_size: few
v_call: TRBV4-1
j_call: TRBJ1-4
d_call: TRBD1

cdr3_nt: TGCAGTGCCCAAGCCGGCTACGAGCAGTACTTC
cdr3_aa: CSAQAGYEQYF
cdr3_length: 11
clone_size: NA
v_call: TRBV20-1
j_call: TRBJ2-7
d_call: NA

cdr3_nt: TGTGCCAGTAGCTTGATCGCCCGCGCAGATACGCAGTATTTT
cdr3_aa: CASSLIARADTQYF
cdr3_length: 14
clone_size: once
v_call: TRBV19
j_call: TRBJ2-3
d_call: NA

cdr3_nt: TGTGCCATTCTTCCGTCCCGTAGCTATAGCAATCAGCCCCAGCATTTT
cdr3_aa: CAILPSRSYSNQPQHF
cdr3_length: 16
clone_size: NA
v_call: TRBV28
j_call: TRBJ1-5
d_call: NA